This T cell receptor (beta chain) was recovered during a study of spatial heterogeneity in lung cancer. Described time point: sample taken at primary tumor resection. Unsorted whole RNA from tumor, nontumor lung or frozen PBMC underwent sequencing. Between the trimmed V and J ends, which lost 2 bases and 0 bases, there was a span of 7 bases. The CDR3 length is 14 residues. CDR1 and CDR2 (germline): SGHTA, FQGNSA. This clonotype was counted between two and nine times. A single record per CDR3 protein comes from TCRdb applying MiXCR to the 5' RACE reads. The table includes about 52,000 distinct CDR3 sequences, more than 6.5% detected once.

The sequence came from a female donor with early-stage non-small cell lung cancer. The V and J genes are TRBV7-2 and TRBJ1-1; D not certain. The source was PBMCs, collected at surgery. CDR3: CASSLQTVNTEAFF. The CDR3 nucleotides are TGTGCCAGCAGCTTACAGACGGTGAACACTGAAGCTTTCTTT. Combining the CDR3 with reference TRBV7-2 and TRBJ1-1 gives the whole variable domain GAGVSQSPSNKVTEKGKDVELRCDPISGHTALYWYRQSLGQGLEFLIYFQGNSAPDKSGLPSDRFSAERTGGSVSTLTIQRTQQEDSAVYLCASSLQTVNTEAFFGQGTRLTVV.